The 28 T cell receptor beta chains below all came from one sample that was sequenced in a study of post-analysis software for immune sequencing data (dated by TCRdb to between 2014 and 2016). Broader findings and caveats from the paper: Significantly higher frequencies in patients than in controls were found for five or six TRBV segments, including TRBV5-6, TRBV5-1 and TRBV20-1.

Which antigens these TCRs recognize remains unknown. The library came from PCR. The data were produced on an Illumina HiSeq 2500. To reduce PCR and sequencing biases, unique molecular identifiers were built into the TCR beta cDNA libraries. The raw public reads went through TCRdb reprocessing: fastp at Q25, MiXCR clone calling, in-frame beta chains kept. One record per CDR3 amino acid sequence lists the most common genes and DNA. The sample table lists about 820,000 distinct CDR3 sequences, roughly 58% of them with a count of one. The ten top clones hold roughly 4.4% of the sample. Sequencing used blood. The receptors were gathered from a girl under 18 with multiple sclerosis.

This clonotype was detected only a few times. The chain carries TRBV14 and TRBJ2-7; 8 nucleotides agree with TRBD2. V shed 4 bases, J shed 2 bases, and the junction held 10 bases outside the gene matches. The CDR3 length is 16 residues. The V gene's germline CDR1 is SGHDN and CDR2 FVKESK. CDR3 DNA: TGTGCCAGCAGCCCTAATGGCGGGGGGCGCCCCTACGAGCAGTACTTC. This encodes CASSPNGGGRPYEQYF.

The table lists this clonotype with a few counts. The V gene is TRBV3-1, the J gene TRBJ1-2; TRBD1 is a possible D gene (5 bases). In germline, CDR1 is LGHDT, CDR2 YNNKEL (reference sequence). This CDR3 is 15 amino acids long. V lost 1 base to trimming and J lost 8 bases, with 17 bases between them. In DNA form, the CDR3 reads TGTGCCAGCAGCCAAGGGGGCGAGGGTCTCGGCGGCTACACCTTC. Its protein product is CASSQGGEGLGGYTF.

The chain joins TRBV6-1 to TRBJ2-7, with D unclear. The V end was cut by 0 bases, the J end by 1 base, with 10 bases between. The germline V gene has CDR1 MNHNS and CDR2 SASEGT. This CDR3 has 15 amino acids. Here the CDR3 reads CASSEAYGFSYEQYF. The CDR3 bases are TGTGCCAGCAGTGAAGCGTATGGGTTTTCCTACGAGCAGTACTTC.

V gene TRBV7-2 combines with J gene TRBJ2-5; maybe TRBD2 (7 bases). The last part of the DNA fits TRBJ2-7 better; the J call may be wrong. This CDR3 has 15 amino acids. The germline V gene encodes CDR1 SGHTA and CDR2 FQGNSA. The CDR3 region has the DNA TGTGCCAGCAGCTTGAGGGGGGGCTTTGCTTACGAGCAGTACTTC. Protein sequence: CASSLRGGFAYEQYF.

This chain links TRBV29-1 with TRBJ1-2; the D is unclear. Trimming shortened V by 5 bases and J by 0 bases, and 10 bases separated the two germline ends. The CDR3 consists of 13 residues. Germline-derived CDR1 and CDR2 are SQVTM and ANQGSEA. This CDR3 is CSVLPGSNYGYTF. CDR3 in DNA: TGCAGCGTTTTACCGGGATCTAACTATGGCTACACCTTC.

This clonotype was counted between two and nine times. This rearrangement joins TRBV21-1 to TRBJ2-1; TRBD1, as called in the table, went unchecked against the DNA. TRBV21-1 is a listed pseudogene. The CDR3 loop spans 15 amino acids. The CDR3 loop reads CASSKEMDRVDEQFF. In nucleotides, the CDR3 is TGTGCCAGCAGTAAAGAGATGGACAGGGTTGATGAGCAGTTCTTC.

With respect to this clonotype: A clone one base away is much larger, so this may be a read error. The chain uses TRBV6-6 and TRBJ1-2, with 8 bases lining up with TRBD1. This CDR3 spans 15 amino acids. Trimming cost V 6 bases and J 3 bases; bases outside gene matches: 9. The germline V gene encodes CDR1 MNHNY and CDR2 SVGAGI (reference sequence). CDR3 bases: TGTGCCAGCAGCTGGACAGGGATGGTTGACTATGGCTACACCTTC. Its translation: CASSWTGMVDYGYTF.

This chain links TRBV20-1 with TRBJ2-7; no reliable D call. CDR3 length: 16 amino acids. V dropped 4 bases and J dropped 2 bases, with 21 bases sitting between them. Germline V gene sequence: CDR1 DFQATT, CDR2 SNEGSKA (reference sequence). Here the CDR3 DNA reads TGCAGTGCTATTCGGTTAGGGCCCCGAATTCCCTACGAGCAGTACTTC. This codes for CSAIRLGPRIPYEQYF.

Only a few counts were recorded for this clonotype. This chain connects TRBV20-1 to TRBJ2-1; D unresolved. The germline gives CDR1 DFQATT, CDR2 SNEGSKA (reference sequence). The CDR3 is 14 residues long. The V end lost 5 bases, the J end lost 0 bases, and 11 bases lay between the germline ends. The CDR3 sequence is CSAQTPSSYNEQFF. In DNA form, the CDR3 reads TGCAGTGCTCAGACACCTAGCTCCTACAATGAGCAGTTCTTC.

This chain connects TRBV11-1 to TRBJ2-5; 7 positions match TRBD2. Germline V gene data show CDR1 as SGHAT and CDR2 as FQDESV (reference sequence). This CDR3 is 14 amino acids long. J was trimmed by 5 bases and V by 5 bases; bases with no gene match: 8. DNA of the CDR3: TGTGCCAGCAGCCCCGGCGGACTAGAGGAGACCCAGTACTTC. Encoded protein: CASSPGGLEETQYF.

V and J are TRBV2 and TRBJ1-5; 7 bases are a match to TRBD1. Germline V gives CDR1 SNHLY, CDR2 FYNNEI. V gave up 6 bases and J gave up 7 bases; unmatched junction bases: 9. The CDR3 totals 14 residues. The CDR3 DNA reads TGTGCCAGCAGGGGGGACAGCGGGAGCCAGCCCCAGCATTTT. Residues: CASRGDSGSQPQHF.

This clonotype was detected only a few times. The chain carries TRBV29-1 and TRBJ2-1; TRBD1 matches at 10 bases. CDR3 size: 14 residues. Germline CDR1 is SQVTM and CDR2 is ANQGSEA. The V segment lost 8 bases and the J segment 7 bases; nucleotides outside the gene matches: 11. The CDR3 region has the DNA TGCAGCATAACCGGGACAGGGGTCCCAAATGAGCAGTTCTTC. Its translation is CSITGTGVPNEQFF.

As for this clonotype: One end of the junction does not line up with germline, which may come from a read error. This chain joins TRBV7-9 and TRBJ2-1, with 14 positions matching TRBD2. Germline lookup yields CDR1 SEHNR and CDR2 FQNEAQ (reference sequence). The CDR3 totals 15 residues. The CDR3 region is CVSSQRLAGGFGQFF. Written as DNA, the CDR3 is TGTGTCAGCAGCCAAAGACTAGCGGGAGGGTTCGGGCAGTTCTTC.

CDR3 DNA sequence: TGTGCCAGCAGTTGGGGGGAGGGCTCCTACGAGCAGTACTTC. Its translation: CASSWGEGSYEQYF. The genes are TRBV6-6 and TRBJ2-7; 7 positions match TRBD2. From germline, CDR1 is MNHNY and CDR2 SVGAGI (reference sequence). Losses at the gene ends were 4 bases for V and 0 bases for J; bases not matched to a gene: 3. The CDR3 sequence is 14 residues long.

The V and J genes are TRBV20-1 and TRBJ2-1, with TRBD2 matching 10 bases. Germline CDR1 is DFQATT and CDR2 is SNEGSKA (reference sequence). V dropped 5 bases and J dropped 5; count of bases not matched to a gene: 3. The CDR3 length is 13 residues. Written as DNA, the CDR3 is TGCAGTGCTTCGAGCGGGGGGGACAATGAGCAGTTCTTC. Amino acids: CSASSGGDNEQFF.

This clonotype was detected a few times. This chain links TRBV5-1 with TRBJ2-7; D remains unclear. This CDR3 is 13 amino acids long. V gave up 4 bases and J gave up 0 bases, with 8 bases separating them. Germline V CDR1 and CDR2: SGHRS, YFSETQ. The DNA for the CDR3 is TGCGCCAGCAGCGGGTCGAGCTCCTACGAGCAGTACTTC. Translated, it gives CASSGSSSYEQYF.

The V call is TRBV12-5, the J call TRBJ2-3; 9 bases are shared with TRBD2. CDR3 length: 16 residues. In germline, CDR1 is LGHNT, CDR2 FRNRAP. J gave up 0 bases and V 2 bases, and 3 bases lay outside the gene matches. CDR3 region: CASGLRLAGSTDTQYF. The DNA of the CDR3 is TGTGCTAGTGGTTTGAGGCTAGCGGGGAGCACAGATACGCAGTATTTT.

The chain links TRBV25-1 to TRBJ2-7, with 10 bases identical to TRBD1. This CDR3 is built from 14 residues. Germline CDR1 MGHDK, CDR2 SYGVNS. J lost 2 bases, V lost 6 bases, and 4 bases had no gene match. The CDR3 region has the DNA TGTGCCAGCAGATGGGGACAGGGGACCTACGAGCAGTACTTC. Protein sequence: CASRWGQGTYEQYF.

V is TRBV7-9 and J is TRBJ1-6; the match to TRBD1 covers 10 bases. The ends lost 10 bases at V and 5 bases at J; junction bases unmatched: 8. Germline values: CDR1 SEHNR, CDR2 FQNEAQ (reference sequence). This CDR3 spans 15 amino acids. CDR3 DNA: TGTGCCATCCCCGGGACAGGGGCGAATAATTCACCCCTCCACTTT. Protein: CAIPGTGANNSPLHF.

The chain links TRBV20-1 to TRBJ2-5; D is ambiguous. Trimming shortened V by 0 bases and J by 2 bases, and 7 bases separated the two germline ends. The CDR3 covers 13 residues. Per the germline V gene, CDR1 is DFQATT and CDR2 is SNEGSKA (reference sequence). The DNA for the CDR3 is TGCAGTGCTAGAGAAAGCAGTCAAGAGACCCAGTACTTC. Translating it yields CSARESSQETQYF.

This clonotype showed up just a few times. The chain recombines TRBV7-9 with TRBJ1-4, with TRBD1 as a possible D gene (5 bases). This CDR3 has 14 residues. Trimming removed 2 bases at V and 8 bases at J, with 12 bases between. The germline gives CDR1 SEHNR, CDR2 FQNEAQ (reference sequence). CDR3: CASSLSGVGEKLFF. DNA for the CDR3: TGTGCCAGCAGCTTATCGGGGGTAGGAGAAAAACTGTTTTTT.

The genes are TRBV20-1 and TRBJ2-4; possibly TRBD2 for D (6 bases). The end of the DNA is better explained by TRBJ2-5, so the J call may be wrong. The CDR3 has 16 amino acids. The germline gives CDR1 DFQATT, CDR2 SNEGSKA (reference sequence). CDR3 protein: CSAPPILASDQETQYF. The CDR3, as DNA: TGCAGTGCCCCACCAATCCTAGCGTCGGACCAAGAGACCCAGTACTTC.

This clonotype was counted only a few times. This chain uses TRBV25-1 with TRBJ2-7; D ambiguous. The CDR3 runs 12 residues. Trimming cost V 5 bases and J 2 bases, with 7 bases left between them. The germline V gene encodes CDR1 MGHDK and CDR2 SYGVNS. The CDR3 loop reads CASSSRPYEQYF. The CDR3 DNA sequence: TGTGCCAGCAGTAGCAGGCCCTACGAGCAGTACTTC.

The rearrangement links TRBV5-1 to TRBJ1-1; D is unresolved. Germline V gene data show CDR1 as SGHRS and CDR2 as YFSETQ. The CDR3 runs to 14 residues. V lost 0 bases to trimming and J lost 4 bases, with 10 bases between them. The CDR3 here is CASSLDGFGTEAFF. The CDR3 region has the DNA TGCGCCAGCAGCTTGGACGGATTTGGCACTGAAGCTTTCTTT.

The chain uses TRBV30 and TRBJ2-1; 7 bases agree with TRBD2. Germline V gene data show CDR1 as GTSNPN and CDR2 as SVGIG (reference sequence). With V trimmed by 2 bases and J by 2 bases, 6 bases remained unmatched. This CDR3 has 15 residues. This CDR3 reads CAWSIRLAAYNEQFF. CDR3 bases: TGTGCCTGGAGTATACGGCTAGCGGCCTACAATGAGCAGTTCTTC. Supplemented by reference TRBV30 and TRBJ2-1, the full variable domain reads SQTIHQWPATLVQPVGSPLSLECTVEGTSNPNLYWYRQAAGRGLQLLFYSVGIGQISSEVPQNLSASRPQDRQFILSSKKLLLSDSGFYLCAWSIRLAAYNEQFFGPGTRLTVL.

V is TRBV29-1 and J is TRBJ2-5; the match to TRBD2 covers 12 bases. CDR1 and CDR2 (germline): SQVTM, ANQGSEA. With V trimmed by 4 bases and J by 1 base, 7 bases remained unmatched. This CDR3 is 16 amino acids long. CDR3 sequence reads: CSVGSRLAGVQETQYF. The CDR3 nucleotides read TGCAGCGTTGGATCCCGACTAGCGGGAGTCCAAGAGACCCAGTACTTC.

The V call is TRBV5-1, the J call TRBJ2-3, with TRBD1 identical over 7 bases. This CDR3 contains 16 residues. CDR1 SGHRS and CDR2 YFSETQ come from the germline V gene. V lost 4 bases, J lost 2 bases, and 10 bases stayed unmatched. The CDR3 sequence: CASSNPGTDPTDTQYF. The CDR3 coding sequence is TGCGCCAGCAGCAACCCTGGGACAGATCCCACAGATACGCAGTATTTT.

The chain has TRBV30 and TRBJ2-3; 8 bases map to TRBD2. J lost 6 bases, V lost 2 bases, and 16 bases had no gene match. The CDR3 runs to 17 residues. Germline CDR1 and CDR2: GTSNPN and SVGIG (reference sequence). The CDR3 nucleotides are TGTGCCTGGAGTCCCACCCCGGGAGCGGGGGTAAGGGATACGCAGTATTTT. It encodes CAWSPTPGAGVRDTQYF.